This T cell receptor (beta chain) was retrieved from a study of T cell changes during pregnancy in multiple sclerosis. The CDR3 extends over 15 amino acids. Between the trimmed V and J ends, which lost 2 bases and 4 bases, there was a span of 12 bases. Per germline, CDR1 SGDLS and CDR2 YYNGEE. The method was immunoSEQ multiplex PCR; TCRdb's version includes in-frame clones alone and lacks a portion of them. The sample records 85,000 to 120,000 clones, less than 95% being singletons. Sequencing was performed on peripheral blood, taken after pregnancy. The chain joins TRBV9 to TRBJ2-2, with unresolved D. This receptor was obtained from a female donor with multiple sclerosis, enrolled in a pregnancy study. CDR3 sequence reads: CASSVSNIATGELFF. CDR3 bases: TGTGCCAGCAGCGTCTCCAACATAGCCACCGGGGAGCTGTTTTTT.